The 7 T cell receptor beta chains in this list originate from one sample, sequenced in a study of T cells in women clearing cervical HPV infection. This table comes from immunoSEQ multiplex PCR, and its TCRdb copy is limited to in-frame clones, with some not included. The listing contains 25,000 to 35,000 clones. The material sequenced was blood buffy coat. These receptors all come from a woman aged 18 to 75 with a cervical HPV16 infection that either progressed to CIN3+ or cleared (not recorded which).

Remarks on this clone: The read ends 3 residues before the CDR3 terminus; that terminus is restored from the germline J gene. The chain links TRBV6-2 or TRBV6-3 to TRBJ1-2; 8 positions agree with TRBD1. The germline gives CDR1 MNHEY, CDR2 SVGEGT. The junction had 7 bases not matched to a gene; V was cut back by 0 bases and J by 7 bases. The CDR3 runs to 15 residues. This CDR3 is CASSYSAGGYRGYTF. CDR3 DNA, as far as it was read: TGTGCCAGCAGTTACTCGGCAGGGGGCTATCGTGGC.

As for this clone: The read gets to within 3 residues of the CDR3 end, and the germline J gene fills in the rest. This chain uses TRBV7-6 with TRBJ2-1; 13 nucleotides match TRBD2. Germline values: CDR1 SGHVS, CDR2 FNYEAQ. The CDR3 is made up of 14 amino acids. V shed 6 bases and J 7 bases; nucleotides not matched to a gene: 3. The part of the CDR3 DNA that was read is TGTGCCAGCAGTTGGACTAGCGGGGGTAATGAG. It encodes CASSWTSGGNE. The complete CDR3 sequence is CASSWTSGGNEQFF.

Details on this clone: One junction end does not reproduce the germline sequence, and a read error may be involved. The CDR3 end lies 3 residues beyond the end of the read and is filled in from the germline J gene. Other DNA sequences in the same sample also yield this CDR3. The chain employs TRBV19 and TRBJ1-2; D uncertain. Per germline, CDR1 LNHDA and CDR2 SQIVND (reference sequence). The CDR3 is 16 residues long. This chain's CDR3 is CASSIGTAGFFYGYTF. The CDR3 bases that were read are TGTGCCAGTAGTATAGGCACAGCAGGATTTTTTTATGGA.

In regard to this clone: Read data end 3 residues before the CDR3 end; the end is taken from the germline J gene. The chain has TRBV20-1 and TRBJ2-3; 7 bases map to TRBD2. Germline V CDR1 and CDR2: DFQATT, SNEGSKA (reference sequence). CDR3 length equals 15 residues. The CDR3 bases that were read are TGCAGTGCTAGATCTGCGGGGGAGGACCAAGAGACG. This gives the protein CSARSAGEDQET. The full CDR3 protein reads CSARSAGEDQETQYF.

Remarks on this clone: The CDR3 end falls 3 residues outside the read, so it is completed with the germline J gene. This rearrangement joins TRBV11-3 to TRBJ2-3; possibly TRBD1 or TRBD2 for D (5 bases each). The CDR3 runs 11 residues. Germline V gene data show CDR1 as SGHNT and CDR2 as YENEEA. CDR3 sequence: CASRSRETQYF. Partial CDR3 DNA: TGTGCCAGCAGGTCCAGGGAGACG.

In regard to this clone: The read terminates 3 residues ahead of where the CDR3 ends, so the germline J gene completes it. The V call is TRBV7-6, the J call TRBJ2-3, with a possible D match to TRBD1 (6 bases). The CDR3 totals 11 residues. Germline CDR1 and CDR2: SGHVS and FNYEAQ. CDR3 in amino acids: CASSQRGTQYF. The sequenced CDR3 bases are TGTGCCAGCAGCCAAAGGGGGACG.

In the case of this clone: The read comes to an end 3 residues before the CDR3 does, leaving the germline J gene to fill in the end. V gene TRBV20-1 combines with J gene TRBJ2-2; either TRBD1 or TRBD2 may supply D (5 bases each). Germline CDR1 DFQATT, CDR2 SNEGSKA (reference sequence). V lost 6 bases, J lost 1 base, and 18 bases lay in between. This CDR3 spans 16 amino acids. The CDR3 bases that were read are TGCAGTGCCCGGCGTCAGGGCGGAGGGAACACCGGGGAG. It yields the protein CSARRQGGGNTGE. The complete CDR3 protein is CSARRQGGGNTGELFF.